This TCR beta chain was documented in a study of persistence of HIV-infected CD4 T cells. Cells were stimulated with overlapping HIV-1 Gag 15-mer peptides. Sorted nonresponding memory CD4+ T cells were CD40L-negative, CD69-negative, CD45RO-high. Germline V CDR1 and CDR2: MNHNY, SVGAGI (reference sequence). This CDR3 spans 15 amino acids. The J segment lost 6 bases and the V segment lost 6 bases, leaving 10 bases of the junction unmatched. For this clone: Its target is not known.

Points from the study as a whole: Within sorted populations, more oligoclonal TCRs accompanied more oligoclonal proviruses.

This was the immunoSEQ version 4 assay in survey mode. Using immunoSEQ multiplex PCR, the repertoire was profiled, and TCRdb retains in-frame clones only, with some absent. The table lists around 60,000 clones, just under 75% of them singletons. This specimen consisted of CD4+ T cells sorted from PBMCs after approximately 19-hour stimulation, obtained from a patient who received antiretroviral therapy. The clonotype originates from an adult man with HIV who was CMV-seropositive. The chain joins TRBV6-6 to TRBJ2-1; 8 bases align to TRBD1. The CDR3 loop is CASSLAGGYGNEQFF. CDR3 nucleotide sequence: TGTGCCAGCAGCCTCGCAGGGGGCTACGGCAATGAGCAGTTCTTC.